The 11 T cell receptor beta chains presented below share a single source sample, sequenced in a study of blood T cell repertoires in COVID-19. Assay: immunoSEQ multiplex PCR; the TCRdb copy retains only in-frame clones and omits some. The repertoire holds 70,000 to 80,000 clones, with approximately 88% as singletons. Input material: peripheral blood. These receptors came from a woman between 50 and 59 years old with acute or convalescent COVID-19.

V gene TRBV11-1 combines with J gene TRBJ2-5, with TRBD1 identical over 9 bases. V gave up 5 bases and J gave up 5 bases; unmatched junction bases: 9. The CDR3 has 15 amino acids. CDR1 is SGHAT, CDR2 FQDESV, per germline (reference sequence). The CDR3 region is CASSPTTGGWETQYF. The DNA of the CDR3 is TGTGCCAGCAGCCCGACGACAGGGGGATGGGAGACCCAGTACTTC.

The chain combines TRBV27 with TRBJ1-3, with D perhaps TRBD1 (5 bases). The V end was cut by 2 bases, the J end by 4 bases, with 15 bases between. The CDR3 loop spans 16 amino acids. Germline CDR1 is MNHEY and CDR2 is SMNVEV (reference sequence). CDR3 sequence: CASSLPQGFSGNTIYF. The CDR3 DNA follows: TGTGCCAGCAGTTTACCGCAGGGTTTTTCAGGAAACACCATATATTTT.

This chain connects TRBV6-2 or TRBV6-3 to TRBJ2-7; 8 nucleotides line up with TRBD1. J gave up 5 bases and V 6 bases, and 6 bases lay outside the gene matches. The CDR3 is 13 residues long. Germline loops: CDR1 MNHEY, CDR2 SVGEGT. The CDR3 protein is CASRYRDRNEQYF. CDR3 sequence (DNA): TGTGCCAGCAGATACCGGGACAGGAACGAGCAGTACTTC.

The gene calls are TRBV28 and TRBJ1-3; 7 positions match TRBD1. Germline assignment: CDR1 MDHEN and CDR2 SYDVKM. V was pared by 2 bases and J by 5 bases, with 3 bases of the junction left unmatched. This CDR3 is built from 14 residues. CDR3 DNA sequence: TGTGCCAGCAGTTTAGCGACAGGGAGAAACACCATATATTTT. Translation: CASSLATGRNTIYF. The whole variable domain, filled in from reference TRBV28 and TRBJ1-3, reads DVKVTQSSRYLVKRTGEKVFLECVQDMDHENMFWYRQDPGLGLRLIYFSYDVKMKEKGDIPEGYSVSREKKERFSLILESASTNQTSMYLCASSLATGRNTIYFGEGSWLTVV.

The chain links TRBV6-1 to TRBJ2-2; TRBD1 matches 10 bases. The ends lost 4 bases at V and 5 bases at J; junction bases unmatched: 10. The CDR3 is 17 residues long. Germline V CDR1 and CDR2: MNHNS, SASEGT. CDR3 DNA: TGTGCCAGCAGTGGAAAGACAGGGGGCGAGTTTACCGGGGAGCTGTTTTTT. Translating it yields CASSGKTGGEFTGELFF.

J is TRBJ2-5 and V is TRBV24-1, with D tentatively TRBD2 (6 bases). Germline-derived CDR1 and CDR2 are KGHDR and SFDVKD. V was trimmed by 12 bases and J by 3 bases, leaving 16 bases between them. CDR3 length: 13 amino acids. DNA of the CDR3: TGTGCCCCTCTTGATTGGGGGGAAGAGACCCAGTACTTC. This encodes CAPLDWGEETQYF.

This clone was recorded only once. V is TRBV5-8 and J is TRBJ1-6, with D unresolved. Germline V lookup: CDR1 SGHTS, CDR2 YDEGEE. V shed 4 bases and J shed 6 bases, with 5 bases lying between them. This CDR3 is built from 12 residues. The CDR3 here is CASSLSNSPLHF. The CDR3 nucleotides read TGTGCCAGCAGCCTCAGTAATTCACCCCTCCACTTT.

The rearrangement uses TRBV20-1 and TRBJ1-2; the match to TRBD1 covers 10 bases. The CDR3 spans 14 residues. J was trimmed by 4 bases and V by 3 bases; bases with no gene match: 5. The germline V gene encodes CDR1 DFQATT and CDR2 SNEGSKA (reference sequence). CDR3 protein: CSASSGTGAYGYTF. The CDR3 DNA sequence: TGCAGTGCTAGTTCCGGGACAGGGGCCTATGGCTACACCTTC.

V and J are TRBV30 and TRBJ1-2; a possible D gene is TRBD1 (6 bases). Germline-derived CDR1 and CDR2 are GTSNPN and SVGIG (reference sequence). V was trimmed by 3 bases and J by 4 bases, leaving 12 bases between them. This CDR3 is 13 amino acids long. The CDR3 coding sequence is TGTGCCTGGAGGACCGACAGGCCCTATGGCTACACCTTC. Translation gives CAWRTDRPYGYTF.

The chain employs TRBV19 and TRBJ2-6; D ambiguous. This CDR3 has 15 amino acids. Trimming took 7 bases from V and 2 from J, leaving 12 bases between them. Looked up from germline, CDR1 is LNHDA and CDR2 is SQIVND (reference sequence). The chain's CDR3 is CASTLSRAGANVLTF. The CDR3 region has the DNA TGTGCCAGTACCCTAAGTCGGGCTGGGGCCAACGTCCTGACTTTC.

V and J are TRBV7-2 and TRBJ2-5; 13 bases agree with TRBD2. This CDR3 comprises 18 residues. The V segment lost 6 bases and the J segment 4 bases; nucleotides outside the gene matches: 14. Germline values: CDR1 SGHTA, CDR2 FQGNSA. CDR3 residues: CASSLKGWTSGSGETQYF. Written as DNA, the CDR3 is TGTGCCAGCAGTTTAAAGGGTTGGACTAGCGGGAGTGGAGAGACCCAGTACTTC.